A selection of T cell receptor beta chains follows, all from one sample in a study of T cells in Graves' hyperthyroidism and ophthalmopathy. One entry per CDR3 protein results from TCRdb running MiXCR on the multiplex PCR reads. The sample shows roughly 630,000 distinct CDR3 sequences, around 16% of them seen only once. The specimen sequenced was blood. The receptors were gathered from a woman younger than 45 with Graves' hyperthyroidism. Both conserved end residues are part of each CDR3. A D gene is named only where the DNA matches it firmly. Clone size is given for some rows only: seen once, a few or many times, or a class if the clone is expanded.

TRBV15	many	NA	TRBJ2-3	CATSREMRDTQYF	TGTGCCACCAGCAGAGAGATGAGAGATACGCAGTATTTT
TRBV29-1	few	TRBD1	TRBJ1-5	CSVGRGLDQPQHF	TGCAGCGTTGGCAGGGGGCTAGATCAGCCCCAGCATTTT
TRBV20-1	few	NA	TRBJ2-7	CSANLRPQAYEQYF	TGCAGTGCTAACCTCCGTCCACAGGCCTACGAGCAGTACTTC
TRBV2	many	NA	TRBJ2-1	CASRASGTDGEQFF	TGTGCCAGCAGAGCCTCCGGGACGGATGGTGAGCAGTTCTTC
TRBV6-1	NA	TRBD2	TRBJ2-3	CASSSLAGLGTQYF	TGTGCCAGCAGTTCACTAGCGGGCCTCGGAACGCAGTATTTT
TRBV3-1	NA	TRBD2	TRBJ2-1	CASSQPKWTASGRTSEQFF	TGTGCCAGCAGCCAACCAAAATGGACTGCTAGCGGGAGGACGAGTGAGCAGTTCTTC
TRBV28	many	TRBD1	TRBJ2-7	CASSTPDRGSANEQYF	TGTGCCAGCAGTACCCCCGACAGGGGATCGGCTAACGAGCAGTACTTC
TRBV6-1	few	TRBD2	TRBJ2-1	CATLPGLAGKGEQFF	TGTGCCACTCTACCGGGGCTAGCGGGAAAGGGGGAGCAGTTCTTC
TRBV10-1	NA	NA	TRBJ2-1	CASSDEGSNEQSF	TGCGCCAGCAGTGACGAGGGGTCCAATGAGCAGTCCTTC
TRBV7-9	many	NA	TRBJ2-7	CASVGAFYEQYF	TGTGCCAGCGTAGGGGCATTCTACGAGCAGTACTTC
TRBV20-1	NA	TRBD2	TRBJ2-5	CSASRPSGQETQYF	TGCAGTGCTAGTCGGCCTAGCGGACAAGAGACCCAGTACTTC
TRBV19	NA	TRBD1	TRBJ1-1	CASSRDRGNTEASF	TGTGCCAGTAGTAGGGACAGGGGTAACACTGAAGCTTCCTTT
TRBV29-1	once	NA	TRBJ2-7	CSVGQNYEQYF	TGCAGCGTCGGACAGAACTACGAGCAGTACTTC
TRBV6-9	NA	NA	TRBJ1-5	CASNFRQGSNQPQHF	TGTGCCAGCAATTTCCGGCAGGGTAGCAATCAGCCCCAGCATTTT
TRBV12-3/TRBV12-4	many	TRBD2	TRBJ2-7	CASSFRGRPTNIYEQYF	TGTGCCAGCAGTTTTCGCGGGAGGCCAACGAACATCTACGAGCAGTACTTC
TRBV11-1	many	NA	TRBJ2-7	CASSRLTAYEQYF	TGTGCCAGCAGCCGACTAACTGCCTACGAGCAGTACTTC